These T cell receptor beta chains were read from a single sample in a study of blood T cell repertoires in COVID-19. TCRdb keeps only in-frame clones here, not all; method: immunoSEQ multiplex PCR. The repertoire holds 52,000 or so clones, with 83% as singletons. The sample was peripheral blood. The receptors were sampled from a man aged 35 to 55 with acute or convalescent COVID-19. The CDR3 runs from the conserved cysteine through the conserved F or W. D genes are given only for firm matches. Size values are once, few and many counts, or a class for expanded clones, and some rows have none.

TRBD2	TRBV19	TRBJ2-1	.	CATSGGIAYNEQFF	TGTGCCACCTCGGGGGGGATTGCCTACAATGAGCAGTTCTTC
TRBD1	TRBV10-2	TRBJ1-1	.	CASIGDSTEAFF	TGCGCCAGCATAGGGGACAGCACTGAAGCTTTCTTT
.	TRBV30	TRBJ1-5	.	CAWTQPGNNQPQHF	TGTGCCTGGACCCAGCCGGGAAACAATCAGCCCCAGCATTTT
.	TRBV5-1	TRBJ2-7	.	CASSLVGVPYEQYF	TGCGCCAGCAGCTTGGTCGGAGTCCCCTACGAGCAGTACTTC
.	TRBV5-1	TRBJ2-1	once	CASSFITGNEQFF	TGCGCCAGCAGCTTTATAACGGGGAATGAGCAGTTCTTC
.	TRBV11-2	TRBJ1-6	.	CASSLDPFGNSPLHF	TGTGCCAGCAGCTTAGATCCGTTCGGTAATTCACCCCTCCACTTT
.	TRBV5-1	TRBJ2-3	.	CASSLAAGRTDTQYF	TGCGCCAGCAGCTTGGCGGCGGGGCGGACAGATACGCAGTATTTT
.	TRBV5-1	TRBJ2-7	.	CASSLGLARDEQYF	TGCGCCAGCAGCTTGGGGCTAGCGAGAGACGAGCAGTACTTC
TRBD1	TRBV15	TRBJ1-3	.	CATSRDRAGGSGNTIYF	TGTGCCACCAGCAGAGATCGGGCAGGGGGCTCTGGAAACACCATATATTTT
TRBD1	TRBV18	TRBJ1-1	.	CASSRTGTGAQNTEAFF	TGTGCCAGCTCTCGCACCGGGACAGGGGCTCAGAACACTGAAGCTTTCTTT
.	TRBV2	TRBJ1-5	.	CASKIQGHSNQPQHF	TGTGCCAGCAAGATTCAGGGGCATAGCAATCAGCCCCAGCATTTT
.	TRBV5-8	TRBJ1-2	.	CASSAVEAYGYTF	TGTGCCAGCAGCGCGGTGGAGGCTTATGGCTACACCTTC
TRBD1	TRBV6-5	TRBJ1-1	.	CASRGQGIYEAFF	TGTGCCAGCAGGGGACAGGGGATCTATGAAGCTTTCTTT
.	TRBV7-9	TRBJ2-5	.	CASSLLEETQYF	TGTGCCAGCAGCTTATTGGAGGAGACCCAGTACTTC
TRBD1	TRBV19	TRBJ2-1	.	CASSMTGTGNNEQFF	TGTGCCAGTAGCATGACAGGGACGGGAAACAATGAGCAGTTCTTC
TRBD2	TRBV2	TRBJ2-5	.	CASRVTGGGGETQYF	TGTGCCAGCAGGGTGACAGGCGGGGGGGGAGAGACCCAGTACTTC
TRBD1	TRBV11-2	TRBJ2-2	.	CASNHRGANTGELFF	TGTGCCAGCAACCACAGGGGGGCGAACACCGGGGAGCTGTTTTTT
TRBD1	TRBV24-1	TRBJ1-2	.	CATSDSTGAYYGYTF	TGTGCCACCAGTGATTCGACAGGGGCTTACTATGGCTACACCTTC
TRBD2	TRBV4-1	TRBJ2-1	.	CASSPLAGEFF	TGCGCCAGCAGCCCCTTAGCGGGCGAGTTCTTC
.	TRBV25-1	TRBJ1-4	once	CATERSNSGEKLFF	TGTGCCACCGAAAGATCTAACAGTGGCGAAAAACTGTTTTTT
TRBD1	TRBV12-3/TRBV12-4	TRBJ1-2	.	CASSLGKGQGCTF	TGTGCCAGCAGTTTGGGCAAAGGACAGGGTTGCACCTTC
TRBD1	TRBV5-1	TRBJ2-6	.	CASSTQGFAGANVLTF	TGCGCCAGCAGTACACAGGGGTTCGCTGGGGCCAACGTCCTGACTTTC
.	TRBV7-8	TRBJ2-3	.	CASSRERGDTQYF	TGTGCCAGCAGCCGGGAGCGAGGAGATACGCAGTATTTT
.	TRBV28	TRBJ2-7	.	CASIPSRAGGSYEQYF	TGTGCCAGCATCCCTTCCCGGGCAGGGGGGTCCTACGAGCAGTACTTC
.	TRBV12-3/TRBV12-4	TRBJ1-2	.	CASSNGIYGYTF	TGTGCCAGCAGTAACGGGATCTATGGCTACACCTTC
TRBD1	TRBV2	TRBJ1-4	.	CASSKDRGLGLFF	TGTGCCAGCAGTAAGGACAGGGGCTTAGGACTGTTTTTT